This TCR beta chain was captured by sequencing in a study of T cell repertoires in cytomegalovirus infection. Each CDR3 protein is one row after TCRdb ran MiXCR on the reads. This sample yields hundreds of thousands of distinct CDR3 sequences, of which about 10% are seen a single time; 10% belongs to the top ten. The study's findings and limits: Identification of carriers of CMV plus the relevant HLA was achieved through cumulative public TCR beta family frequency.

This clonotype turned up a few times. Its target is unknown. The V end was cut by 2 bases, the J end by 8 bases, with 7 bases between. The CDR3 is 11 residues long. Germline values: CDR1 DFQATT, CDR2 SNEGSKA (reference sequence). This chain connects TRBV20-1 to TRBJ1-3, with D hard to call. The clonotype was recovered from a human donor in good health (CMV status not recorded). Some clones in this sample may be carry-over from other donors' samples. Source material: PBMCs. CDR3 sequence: CSARISDTIYF. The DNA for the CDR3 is TGCAGTGCTAGAATTTCAGACACCATATATTTT.